This TCR beta chain derives from a study of CD8+ T cells in alopecia areata. Findings and caveats of the study: Researchers reported that TCR sharing among patients proved less clear than in mice, possibly HLA-linked.

V lost 1 base and J lost 0, with 2 bases in between. Per the germline V gene, CDR1 is SGHRS and CDR2 is YFSETQ. The CDR3 is made up of 12 amino acids. Remarks on this clone: Antigen: not known. Other nucleotide sequences from this sample produce the same CDR3.

The authors extracted RNA and reverse transcribed it into cDNA as the sequencing template. Here immunoSEQ multiplex PCR was the method, and the copy in TCRdb shows in-frame clones only, minus some. Of roughly 150,000 clones in the sample, roughly 50% were seen once. The rearrangement joins TRBV5-1 to TRBJ2-7, with D unresolved. The sample taken for sequencing was CD4+ T cells sorted from blood. This TCR came from a human donor in good health. CDR3 region: CASSLPSYEQYF. The CDR3 nucleotides read TGCGCCAGCAGCTTGCCCTCCTACGAGCAGTACTTC.